Sequencing of this T cell receptor beta chain was carried out in a study of cytomegalovirus exposure and HLA in healthy donors. Libraries were prepared by immunoSEQ multiplex PCR; TCRdb keeps only in-frame clonotypes and omits some of them. The sample consists of some 190,000 clones, approximately 89% of them appearing once. With 7 bases removed from V and 1 base from J, the gap between germline ends came to 9 bases. The length of the CDR3 is 13 residues. Looked up from germline, CDR1 is MDHEN and CDR2 is SYDVKM. Whole-study findings and limits: Both high specificity and high sensitivity reportedly marked the classifier's diagnosis of cytomegalovirus status.

On this clone: The antigen remains unidentified.

The rearrangement links TRBV28 to TRBJ2-3; D not resolved. This receptor was taken from a man under 40 in good health and CMV-seropositive. Sequences were obtained from PBMCs. CDR3 sequence: CASTQPGTDTQYF. CDR3 nucleotides: TGTGCCAGCACCCAGCCGGGCACAGATACGCAGTATTTT.